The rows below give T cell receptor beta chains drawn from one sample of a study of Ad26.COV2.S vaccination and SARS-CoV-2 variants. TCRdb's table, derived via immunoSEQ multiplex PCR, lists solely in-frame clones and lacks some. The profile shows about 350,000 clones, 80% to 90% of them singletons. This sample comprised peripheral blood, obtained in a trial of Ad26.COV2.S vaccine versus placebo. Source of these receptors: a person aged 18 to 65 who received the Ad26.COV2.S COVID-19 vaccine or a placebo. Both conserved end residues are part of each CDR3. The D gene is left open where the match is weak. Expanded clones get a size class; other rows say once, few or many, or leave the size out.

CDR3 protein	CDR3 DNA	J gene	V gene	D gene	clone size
CASSDPPGGTEKLFF	TGTGCCAGCAGTGACCCCCCCGGGGGCACCGAAAAACTGTTTTTT	TRBJ1-4	TRBV25-1	-	once
CASSHKLQGPTNEKLFF	TGCGCCAGCAGCCACAAGCTACAGGGGCCAACTAATGAAAAACTGTTTTTT	TRBJ1-4	TRBV4-3	TRBD1	-
CASSVGRGQTNSPLHF	TGTGCCAGCAGCGTAGGGCGAGGGCAGACAAATTCACCCCTCCACTTT	TRBJ1-6	TRBV9	-	-
CASSYLLAGHEQFF	TGTGCCAGCAGTTACCTACTAGCGGGTCATGAGCAGTTCTTC	TRBJ2-1	TRBV6-2/TRBV6-3	TRBD2	-
CASSRGREGYGYTF	TGTGCCAGTAGCAGGGGCAGGGAAGGCTATGGCTACACCTTC	TRBJ1-2	TRBV19	-	once
CASSQNPMTGLYNEQFF	TGCGCCAGCAGCCAAAACCCCATGACAGGGCTTTACAATGAGCAGTTCTTC	TRBJ2-1	TRBV4-1	TRBD1	-
CASTSQTQPWREAHEQYF	TGTGCCAGTACCTCACAAACTCAGCCGTGGCGGGAGGCCCACGAGCAGTACTTC	TRBJ2-7	TRBV19	TRBD2	-
CASSPTGDRGSSSYNSPLHF	TGTGCCAGCTCACCAACTGGGGACAGGGGATCGAGCTCCTATAATTCACCCCTCCACTTT	TRBJ1-6	TRBV18	TRBD1	-
CASSSDRIMYGYIF	TGTGCCAGCAGCTCGGACAGGATCATGTATGGCTACATCTTC	TRBJ1-2	TRBV7-8	TRBD1	-
CASRGTVGRTDTQYF	TGTGCCAGCCGAGGGACAGTGGGTCGCACAGATACGCAGTATTTT	TRBJ2-3	TRBV2	TRBD1	-
CASSAPWGEADYGYTF	TGTGCCAGCAGCGCCCCATGGGGGGAGGCTGACTATGGCTACACCTTC	TRBJ1-2	TRBV7-9	-	-
CASSPLRTGVYEQFF	TGTGCCAGCAGCCCCTTGAGGACAGGCGTGTATGAGCAGTTCTTC	TRBJ2-1	TRBV11-2	TRBD1	-
CASSFRRGSTDTQYF	TGTGCCAGCAGCTTCCGGCGGGGGAGCACAGATACGCAGTATTTT	TRBJ2-3	TRBV5-6	TRBD2	few
CASRRGGSYNEQFF	TGTGCCAGTAGGCGGGGGGGCTCCTACAATGAGCAGTTCTTC	TRBJ2-1	TRBV19	TRBD2	-
CASSTETQIRDEQYF	TGTGCCAGCAGCACCGAAACTCAAATCCGGGACGAGCAGTACTTC	TRBJ2-7	TRBV5-4	-	-
CASSLLAGGTDTQYF	TGTGCCAGCAGCTTACTAGCGGGGGGAACAGATACGCAGTATTTT	TRBJ2-3	TRBV5-4	TRBD2	-
CASSSQGSGGGELFF	TGTGCCAGCAGCTCTCAAGGGTCCGGTGGTGGGGAGCTGTTTTTT	TRBJ2-2	TRBV7-8	-	-
CAISVGGGGETQYF	TGTGCCATCAGTGTTGGGGGCGGGGGAGAGACCCAGTACTTC	TRBJ2-5	TRBV10-3	-	-
CASSLVMYQETQYF	TGTGCCAGCAGCTTAGTTATGTACCAAGAGACCCAGTACTTC	TRBJ2-5	TRBV7-2	-	-
CASSTTWSSYNSPLHF	TGTGCCAGTAGTACTACCTGGAGCTCCTATAATTCACCCCTCCACTTT	TRBJ1-6	TRBV19	-	-
CASIRKGEPQHF	TGTGCCAGCATTCGAAAGGGGGAGCCCCAGCATTTT	TRBJ1-5	TRBV27	-	-
CASSPRGQGGGEQFF	TGTGCCAGCTCACCAAGGGGACAGGGTGGTGGTGAGCAGTTCTTC	TRBJ2-1	TRBV18	TRBD1	-
CASSGVGLYGYTF	TGTGCCAGCAGCGGGGTGGGCTTATATGGCTACACCTTC	TRBJ1-2	TRBV5-5	-	once
CASSQALAGGYSYEQYF	TGTGCCAGCAGCCAAGCACTAGCGGGGGGGTACTCCTACGAGCAGTACTTC	TRBJ2-7	TRBV3-1/TRBV3-2	TRBD2	-
CASSFDGANYGYTF	TGTGCCAGCAGCTTCGATGGGGCCAACTATGGCTACACCTTC	TRBJ1-2	TRBV7-2	-	-
CASSSGVAWGLLGYEQYF	TGCGCCAGCAGCTCTGGAGTTGCTTGGGGTTTACTGGGGTACGAGCAGTACTTC	TRBJ2-7	TRBV5-1	-	-
CASSSRFTDTQYF	TGTGCCAGCAGTTCCAGGTTCACAGATACGCAGTATTTT	TRBJ2-3	TRBV27	-	-
CASSLPPNSGNSYEQYF	TGTGCCAGCAGCTTGCCTCCGAATAGCGGGAACTCCTACGAGCAGTACTTC	TRBJ2-7	TRBV5-4	TRBD2	-
CASSPSLAGPWNEQFF	TGTGCCAGCAGTCCCTCTCTAGCGGGGCCCTGGAATGAGCAGTTCTTC	TRBJ2-1	TRBV27	TRBD2	-
CASSGGQLNTEAFF	TGTGCCAGCAGCGGGGGACAGTTGAACACTGAAGCTTTCTTT	TRBJ1-1	TRBV2	TRBD1	-
CATSPQGDTGELFF	TGTGCCACCAGCCCCCAGGGGGACACCGGGGAGCTGTTTTTT	TRBJ2-2	TRBV15	TRBD1	-
CASSGTYNSPLHF	TGTGCCAGCAGTGGGACGTATAATTCACCCCTCCACTTT	TRBJ1-6	TRBV28	-	-
CATSLRGQGASEQYF	TGCGCCACTTCCCTCAGGGGACAGGGGGCATCCGAGCAGTACTTC	TRBJ2-7	TRBV5-1	TRBD1	-
CATTRAAGQPQHF	TGTGCCACCACCAGGGCTGCAGGGCAGCCCCAGCATTTT	TRBJ1-5	TRBV15	-	-
CASSPLQGPNTEAFF	TGTGCCAGCTCACCGTTACAGGGTCCGAACACTGAAGCTTTCTTT	TRBJ1-1	TRBV18	-	-
CASRGGSSYNSPLHF	TGCGCCAGCAGGGGGGGGAGCTCCTATAATTCACCCCTCCACTTT	TRBJ1-6	TRBV4-3	-	-
CASSPRTSGGQETQYF	TGTGCCAGCAGTCCCAGGACTAGCGGGGGACAAGAGACCCAGTACTTC	TRBJ2-5	TRBV6-2/TRBV6-3	TRBD2	few
CASSYPTSGIYEQYF	TGTGCCAGCAGTTACCCGACTAGCGGCATCTACGAGCAGTACTTC	TRBJ2-7	TRBV6-5	TRBD2	-
CASSVGTNTIYF	TGTGCCAGCAGCGTAGGCACTAACACCATATATTTT	TRBJ1-3	TRBV9	-	few
CASSQSTGSQETQYF	TGCGCCAGCAGCCAATCCACAGGGTCCCAAGAGACCCAGTACTTC	TRBJ2-5	TRBV5-1	-	-
CASSSHRQGGAKNIQYF	TGTGCCAGCAGCTCTCACCGACAGGGGGGAGCCAAAAACATTCAGTACTTC	TRBJ2-4	TRBV7-8	TRBD1	-
CASSGEGNGYTF	TGTGCCAGCAGTGGGGAAGGGAACGGCTACACCTTC	TRBJ1-2	TRBV2	-	-